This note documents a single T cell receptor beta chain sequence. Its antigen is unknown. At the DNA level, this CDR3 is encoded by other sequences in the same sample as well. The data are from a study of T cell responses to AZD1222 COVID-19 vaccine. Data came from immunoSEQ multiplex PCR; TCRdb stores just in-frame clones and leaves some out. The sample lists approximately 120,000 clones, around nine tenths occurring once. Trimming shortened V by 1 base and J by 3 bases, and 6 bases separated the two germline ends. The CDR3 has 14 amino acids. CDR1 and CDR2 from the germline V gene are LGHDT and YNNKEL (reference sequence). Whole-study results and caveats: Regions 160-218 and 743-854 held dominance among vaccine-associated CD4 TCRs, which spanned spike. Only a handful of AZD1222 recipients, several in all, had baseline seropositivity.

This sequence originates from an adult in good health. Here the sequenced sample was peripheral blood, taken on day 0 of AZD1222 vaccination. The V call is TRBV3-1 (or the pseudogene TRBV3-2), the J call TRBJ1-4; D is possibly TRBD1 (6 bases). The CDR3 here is CASSQGTANEKLFF. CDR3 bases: TGTGCCAGCAGCCAAGGGACAGCTAATGAAAAACTGTTTTTT.